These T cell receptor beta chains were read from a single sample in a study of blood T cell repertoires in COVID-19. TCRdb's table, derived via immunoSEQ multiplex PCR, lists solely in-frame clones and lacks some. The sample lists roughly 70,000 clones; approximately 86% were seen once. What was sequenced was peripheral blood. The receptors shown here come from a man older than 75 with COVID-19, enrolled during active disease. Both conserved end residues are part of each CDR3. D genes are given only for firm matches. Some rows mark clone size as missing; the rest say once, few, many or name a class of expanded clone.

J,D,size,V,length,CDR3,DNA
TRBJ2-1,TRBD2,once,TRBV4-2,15,CASSQEVSGAGEQFF,TGTGCCAGCAGCCAAGAAGTGAGCGGGGCAGGTGAGCAGTTCTTC
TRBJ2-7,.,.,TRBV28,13,CASSLTVPYEQYF,TGTGCCAGCAGTTTAACGGTACCCTACGAGCAGTACTTC
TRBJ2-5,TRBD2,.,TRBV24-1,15,CATSDPKREQETQYF,TGTGCCACCAGTGATCCGAAGCGGGAGCAAGAGACCCAGTACTTC
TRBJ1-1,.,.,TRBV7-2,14,CASRPRQTHTEAFF,TGTGCCAGCAGACCCCGACAGACACACACTGAAGCTTTCTTT
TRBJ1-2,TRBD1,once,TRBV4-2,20,CASSQDSISPGQGPNYGYTF,TGTGCCAGCAGCCAAGATTCCATATCTCCGGGACAGGGGCCTAACTATGGCTACACCTTC
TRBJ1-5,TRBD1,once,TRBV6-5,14,CASRRDRGGQPQHF,TGTGCCAGCAGGCGGGACAGGGGCGGTCAGCCCCAGCATTTT
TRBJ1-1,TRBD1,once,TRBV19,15,CASSPNPTGGTEAFF,TGTGCCAGTAGTCCAAACCCGACAGGGGGCACTGAAGCTTTCTTT
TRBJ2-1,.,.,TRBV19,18,CASSMKFRLGGEGNEQFF,TGTGCCAGTAGTATGAAGTTTAGGTTGGGGGGAGAGGGCAATGAGCAGTTCTTC
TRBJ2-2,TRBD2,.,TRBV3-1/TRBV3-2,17,CASSGTSGGANTGELFF,TGTGCCAGCAGCGGGACTAGCGGGGGCGCTAACACCGGGGAGCTGTTTTTT
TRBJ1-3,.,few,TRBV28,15,CASSPTGNSGNTIYF,TGTGCCAGCAGCCCAACAGGGAACTCTGGAAACACCATATATTTT
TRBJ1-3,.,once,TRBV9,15,CASSPGRGSGNTIYF,TGTGCCAGCAGCCCCGGTAGGGGCTCTGGAAACACCATATATTTT
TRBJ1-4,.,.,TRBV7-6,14,CASSSTPRGEKLFF,TGTGCCAGCAGCTCGACTCCCCGAGGGGAAAAACTGTTTTTT
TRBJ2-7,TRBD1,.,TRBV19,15,CASSGGTGGTYEQYF,TGTGCCAGTAGCGGAGGGACAGGGGGGACCTACGAGCAGTACTTC
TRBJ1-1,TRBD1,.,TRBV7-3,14,CASSPGTANTEAFF,TGTGCCAGCAGTCCCGGGACAGCTAACACTGAAGCTTTCTTT
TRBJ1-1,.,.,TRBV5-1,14,CASSLTAVNTEAFF,TGCGCCAGCAGCTTGACCGCAGTCAACACTGAAGCTTTCTTT
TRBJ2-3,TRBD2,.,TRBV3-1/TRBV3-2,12,CASSQGGDTQYF,TGTGCCAGCAGCCAGGGGGGGGATACGCAGTATTTT
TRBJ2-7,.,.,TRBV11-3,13,CATSAGRRYEQYF,TGTGCCACCAGCGCGGGTCGTCGCTACGAGCAGTACTTC
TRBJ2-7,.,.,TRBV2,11,CASSLEHEQYF,TGTGCCAGCAGCCTAGAGCACGAGCAGTACTTC
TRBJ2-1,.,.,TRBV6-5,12,CASSPNYNEQFF,TGTGCCAGCAGCCCAAACTACAATGAGCAGTTCTTC
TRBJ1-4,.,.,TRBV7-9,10,CAADGEKLFF,TGTGCCGCCGACGGGGAAAAACTGTTTTTT
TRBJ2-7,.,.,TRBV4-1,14,CASSQVAQLYEQYF,TGCGCCAGCAGCCAAGTTGCACAGCTATACGAGCAGTACTTC
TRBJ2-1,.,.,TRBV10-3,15,CAISESSRRVGEQFF,TGTGCCATCAGTGAGTCAAGTCGGAGGGTTGGTGAGCAGTTCTTC
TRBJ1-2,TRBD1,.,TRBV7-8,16,CASSWSSGTANYGYTF,TGTGCCAGCAGCTGGAGCTCCGGGACAGCTAACTATGGCTACACCTTC
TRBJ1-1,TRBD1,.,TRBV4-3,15,CASSRLTGGGTEAFF,TGCGCCAGCAGCCGCTTAACAGGGGGCGGTACTGAAGCTTTCTTT
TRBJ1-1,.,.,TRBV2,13,CASSDNLNTEAFF,TGTGCCAGCAGTGACAACTTGAACACTGAAGCTTTCTTT
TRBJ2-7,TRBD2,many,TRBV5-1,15,CASSLTLAGLYEQYF,TGCGCCAGCAGCTTAACGCTAGCGGGTCTGTACGAGCAGTACTTC
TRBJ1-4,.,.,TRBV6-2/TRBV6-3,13,CASSFSGSEKLFF,TGTGCCAGCAGTTTCTCCGGGAGCGAAAAACTGTTTTTT
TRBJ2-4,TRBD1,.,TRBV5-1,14,CASSEGQGKNIQYF,TGCGCCAGCAGCGAGGGACAGGGTAAAAACATTCAGTACTTC
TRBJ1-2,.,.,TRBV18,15,CASSPPSLANYGYTF,TGTGCCAGCTCACCACCGTCGTTAGCTAACTATGGCTACACCTTC
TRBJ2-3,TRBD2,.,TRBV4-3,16,CASSQSAGLATDTQYF,TGCGCCAGCAGCCAATCTGCGGGACTAGCGACAGATACGCAGTATTTT
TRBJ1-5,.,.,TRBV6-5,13,CASSPTGNQPQHF,TGTGCCAGCAGCCCAACAGGAAATCAGCCCCAGCATTTT
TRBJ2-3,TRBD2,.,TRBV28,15,CASSPSGGRTDTQYF,TGTGCCAGCAGCCCGAGCGGGGGGAGGACAGATACGCAGTATTTT
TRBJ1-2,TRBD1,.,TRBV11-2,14,CASSLAQGATGYTF,TGTGCCAGCAGCTTGGCTCAGGGGGCTACTGGCTACACCTTC
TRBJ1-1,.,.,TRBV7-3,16,CASSLMSAGVNTEAFF,TGTGCCAGCAGCTTAATGTCTGCAGGGGTAAACACTGAAGCTTTCTTT
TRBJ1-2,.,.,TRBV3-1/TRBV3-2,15,CASSFRRDSSYGYTF,TGTGCCAGCAGCTTCAGGAGGGATTCGAGCTATGGCTACACCTTC
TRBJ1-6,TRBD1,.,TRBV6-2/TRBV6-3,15,CASSYSIQGASPLHF,TGTGCCAGCAGTTACTCGATACAGGGGGCTTCACCCCTCCACTTT
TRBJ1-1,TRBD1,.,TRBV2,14,CASSPGGPVTEAFF,TGTGCCAGCAGCCCAGGGGGCCCGGTCACTGAAGCTTTCTTT
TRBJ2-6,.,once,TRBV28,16,CASSQGGDSGANVLTF,TGTGCCAGCAGCCAGGGTGGCGACTCTGGGGCCAACGTCCTGACTTTC
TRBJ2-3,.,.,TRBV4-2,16,CASSQDRGAGTDTQYF,TGTGCCAGCAGCCAAGATCGGGGGGCAGGCACAGATACGCAGTATTTT
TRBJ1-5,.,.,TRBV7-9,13,CASSPTYNQPQHF,TGTGCCAGCAGCCCTACTTACAATCAGCCCCAGCATTTT